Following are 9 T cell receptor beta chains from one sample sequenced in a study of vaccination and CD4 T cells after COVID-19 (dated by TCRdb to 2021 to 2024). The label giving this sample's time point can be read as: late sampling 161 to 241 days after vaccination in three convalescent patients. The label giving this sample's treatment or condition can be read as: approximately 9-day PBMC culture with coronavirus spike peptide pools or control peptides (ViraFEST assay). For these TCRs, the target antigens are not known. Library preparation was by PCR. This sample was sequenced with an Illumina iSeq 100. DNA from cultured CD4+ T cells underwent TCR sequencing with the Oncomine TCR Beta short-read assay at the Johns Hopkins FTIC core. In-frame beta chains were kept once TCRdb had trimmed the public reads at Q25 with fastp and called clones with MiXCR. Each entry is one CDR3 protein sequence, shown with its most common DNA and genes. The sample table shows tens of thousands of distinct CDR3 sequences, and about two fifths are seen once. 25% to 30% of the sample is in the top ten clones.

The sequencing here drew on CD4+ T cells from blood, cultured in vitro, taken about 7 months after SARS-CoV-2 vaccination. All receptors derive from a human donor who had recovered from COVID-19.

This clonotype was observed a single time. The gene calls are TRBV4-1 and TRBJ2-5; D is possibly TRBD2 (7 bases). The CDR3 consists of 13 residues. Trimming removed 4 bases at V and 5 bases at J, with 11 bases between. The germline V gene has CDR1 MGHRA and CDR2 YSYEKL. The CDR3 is CASSRGGVETQYF. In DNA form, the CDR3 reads TGCGCCAGCAGCCGGGGGGGCGTGGAGACCCAGTACTTC.

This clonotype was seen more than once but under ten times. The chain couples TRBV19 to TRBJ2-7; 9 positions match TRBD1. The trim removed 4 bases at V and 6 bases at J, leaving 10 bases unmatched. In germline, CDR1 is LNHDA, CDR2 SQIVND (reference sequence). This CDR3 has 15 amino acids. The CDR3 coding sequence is TGTGCCAGTAGTAGTATACAGGGGGCATCTGCCGAGCAGTACTTC. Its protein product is CASSSIQGASAEQYF.

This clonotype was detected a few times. DNA of the CDR3: TGCAGTGCTCCCAATATGGGCGGGAGGGCCCCCGATGAGCAGTTCTTC. Translating it yields CSAPNMGGRAPDEQFF. The J gene is TRBJ2-1, the V gene TRBV20-1, with 9 bases matching TRBD2. The CDR3 consists of 16 residues. Germline CDR1 and CDR2: DFQATT and SNEGSKA (reference sequence). V lost 5 bases and J lost 8; bases outside the gene matches: 16.

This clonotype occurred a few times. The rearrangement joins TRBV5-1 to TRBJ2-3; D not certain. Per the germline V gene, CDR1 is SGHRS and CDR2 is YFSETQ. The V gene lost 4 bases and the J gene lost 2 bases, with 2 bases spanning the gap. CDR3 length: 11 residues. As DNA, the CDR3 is TGCGCCAGCAGCCTCACAGATACGCAGTATTTT. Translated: CASSLTDTQYF.

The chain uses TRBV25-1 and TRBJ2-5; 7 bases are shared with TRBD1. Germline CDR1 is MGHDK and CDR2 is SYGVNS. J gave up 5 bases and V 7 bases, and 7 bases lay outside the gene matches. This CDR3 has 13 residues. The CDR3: CASTQGGRETQYF. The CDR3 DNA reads TGTGCCAGCACTCAAGGGGGCAGGGAGACCCAGTACTTC. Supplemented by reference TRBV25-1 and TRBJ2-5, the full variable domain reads EADIYQTPRYLVIGTGKKITLECSQTMGHDKMYWYQQDPGMELHLIHYSYGVNSTEKGDLSSESTVSRIRTEHFPLTLESARPSHTSQYLCASTQGGRETQYFGPGTRLLVL.

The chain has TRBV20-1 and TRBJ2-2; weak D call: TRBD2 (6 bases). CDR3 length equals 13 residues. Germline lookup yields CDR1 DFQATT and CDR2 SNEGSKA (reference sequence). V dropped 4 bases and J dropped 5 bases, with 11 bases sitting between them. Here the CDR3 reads CSAMYAGTGELFF. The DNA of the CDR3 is TGCAGTGCTATGTACGCGGGAACCGGGGAGCTGTTTTTT.

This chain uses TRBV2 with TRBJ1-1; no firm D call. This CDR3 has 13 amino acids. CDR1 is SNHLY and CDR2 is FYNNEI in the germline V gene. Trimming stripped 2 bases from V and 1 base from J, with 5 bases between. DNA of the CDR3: TGTGCCAGCAGTGAATTTGGGAACACTGAAGCTTTCTTT. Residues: CASSEFGNTEAFF.

Here the CDR3 reads CASRFFDKSDTQYF. In DNA, the CDR3 is TGTGCCAGCAGGTTCTTCGATAAGTCGGATACGCAGTATTTT. The chain is built from TRBV27 and TRBJ2-3; D not resolved. V lost 6 bases and J 6 bases, leaving 16 bases between the germline ends. Germline-derived CDR1 and CDR2 are MNHEY and SMNVEV (reference sequence). The CDR3 is 14 residues long.

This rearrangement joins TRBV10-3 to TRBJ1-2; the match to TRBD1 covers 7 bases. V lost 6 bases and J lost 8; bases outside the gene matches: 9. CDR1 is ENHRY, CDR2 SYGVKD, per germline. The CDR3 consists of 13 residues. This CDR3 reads CAIRPTGLEGYTF. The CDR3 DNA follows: TGTGCCATCAGACCGACAGGGCTAGAGGGCTACACCTTC.